The 6 T cell receptor beta chains listed next were all sequenced from one sample in a study of CD8 T cells in Susac syndrome. Random hexamers served to reverse transcribe roughly 0.5 to 1 ug RNA. TCRdb independently ran MiXCR on the immunoSEQ multiplex PCR reads; one entry per CDR3 protein. The table records 250,000 to 350,000 distinct CDR3 sequences, 92% of them present only once. Sequenced: CD4+ T cells from PBMCs. Receptors were obtained from a human donor with multiple sclerosis.

The chain carries TRBV29-1 and TRBJ1-2; a weak D match, TRBD1 (5 bases). This CDR3 has 15 amino acids. Trimming removed 5 bases from V and 4 bases from J, with 20 bases in between. Germline V gene sequence: CDR1 SQVTM, CDR2 ANQGSEA. For the CDR3, the DNA is TGCAGCGTTCTTCTGGTCGGGGCTAGTGGCTATGGCTACACCTTC. This encodes CSVLLVGASGYGYTF.

V and J are TRBV5-4 and TRBJ1-1; 8 bases agree with TRBD1. CDR3 length equals 15 residues. V shed 2 bases, J shed 4 bases, and the junction held 7 bases outside the gene matches. Germline V gives CDR1 SGHNT, CDR2 YYREEE (reference sequence). CDR3 sequence reads: CASSFGAGGGTEAFF. CDR3 in DNA: TGTGCCAGCAGCTTTGGGGCAGGGGGCGGCACTGAAGCTTTCTTT.

This clonotype was detected a few times. The chain links TRBV3-1 to TRBJ2-7; weak D call: TRBD2 (5 bases). V was trimmed by 1 base and J by 2 bases, leaving 9 bases between them. Germline values: CDR1 LGHDT, CDR2 YNNKEL (reference sequence). CDR3 length: 14 amino acids. In DNA, the CDR3 is TGTGCCAGCAGCCAAGGTCGCGGGCCCTACGAGCAGTACTTC. Its protein is CASSQGRGPYEQYF.

V gene TRBV2 combines with J gene TRBJ1-1; possibly TRBD1 for D (5 bases). Germline CDR1 reads SNHLY; CDR2 reads FYNNEI. The CDR3 totals 15 residues. V was pared by 4 bases and J by 1 base, with 13 bases between. CDR3 residues: CASSAQGLRNTEAFF. The CDR3 nucleotides are TGTGCCAGCAGTGCCCAGGGCCTCAGGAACACTGAAGCTTTCTTT.

This rearrangement joins TRBV29-1 to TRBJ1-1, with TRBD1 matching over 11 bases. This CDR3 is 12 amino acids long. The ends lost 6 bases at V and 5 bases at J; junction bases unmatched: 2. Germline V gene lookup returns CDR1 SQVTM and CDR2 ANQGSEA. CDR3 residues: CSVGTGGTEAFF. In nucleotides, the CDR3 is TGCAGCGTGGGGACAGGGGGGACTGAAGCTTTCTTT. Complete variable domain (other parts from reference TRBV29-1 and TRBJ1-1): SAVISQKPSRDICQRGTSLTIQCQVDSQVTMMFWYRQQPGQSLTLIATANQGSEATYESGFVIDKFPISRPNLTFSTLTVSNMSPEDSSIYLCSVGTGGTEAFFGQGTRLTVV.

V and J are TRBV6-1 and TRBJ2-1; 9 nucleotides align to TRBD2. V lost 7 bases and J lost 7; bases outside the gene matches: 8. Germline V gene sequence: CDR1 MNHNS, CDR2 SASEGT. The CDR3 length is 14 residues. In nucleotides, the CDR3 is TGTGCCAGCACGCCGGCTAGCGGGAAGAATGAGCAGTTCTTC. It specifies CASTPASGKNEQFF.